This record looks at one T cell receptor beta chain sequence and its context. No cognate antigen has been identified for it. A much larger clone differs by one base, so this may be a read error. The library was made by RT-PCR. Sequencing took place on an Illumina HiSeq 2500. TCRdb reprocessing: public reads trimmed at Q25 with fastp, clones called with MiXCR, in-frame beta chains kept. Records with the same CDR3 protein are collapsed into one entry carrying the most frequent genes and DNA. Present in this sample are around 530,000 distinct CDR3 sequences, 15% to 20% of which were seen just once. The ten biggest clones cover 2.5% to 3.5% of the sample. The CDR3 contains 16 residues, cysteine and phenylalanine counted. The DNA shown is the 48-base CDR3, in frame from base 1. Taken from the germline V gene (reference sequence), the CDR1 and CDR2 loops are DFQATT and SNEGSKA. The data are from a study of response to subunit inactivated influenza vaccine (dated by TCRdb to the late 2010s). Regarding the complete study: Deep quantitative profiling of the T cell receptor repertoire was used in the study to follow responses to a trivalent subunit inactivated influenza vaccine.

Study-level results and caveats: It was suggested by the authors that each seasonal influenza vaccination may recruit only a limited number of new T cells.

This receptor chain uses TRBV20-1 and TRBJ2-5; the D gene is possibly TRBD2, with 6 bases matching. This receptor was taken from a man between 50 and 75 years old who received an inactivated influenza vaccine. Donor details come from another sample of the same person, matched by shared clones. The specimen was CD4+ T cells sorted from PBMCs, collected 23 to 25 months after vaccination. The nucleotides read TGCTGTGCTAGAATGTTGGGCGGGACCAAGGAAGAGACCCAGTACTTC. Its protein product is CCARMLGGTKEETQYF.